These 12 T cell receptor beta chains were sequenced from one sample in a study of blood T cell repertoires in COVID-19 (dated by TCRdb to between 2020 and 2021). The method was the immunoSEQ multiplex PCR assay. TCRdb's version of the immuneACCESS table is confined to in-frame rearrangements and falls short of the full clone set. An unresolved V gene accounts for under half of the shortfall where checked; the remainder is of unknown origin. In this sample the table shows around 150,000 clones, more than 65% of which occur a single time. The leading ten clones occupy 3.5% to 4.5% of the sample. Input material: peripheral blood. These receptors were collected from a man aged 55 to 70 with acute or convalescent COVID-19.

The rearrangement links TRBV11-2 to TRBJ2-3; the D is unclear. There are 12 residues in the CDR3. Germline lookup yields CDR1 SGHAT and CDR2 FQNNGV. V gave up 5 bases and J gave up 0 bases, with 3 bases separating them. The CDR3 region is CASSLSTDTQYF. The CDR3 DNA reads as TGTGCCAGCAGCCTGAGCACAGATACGCAGTATTTT.

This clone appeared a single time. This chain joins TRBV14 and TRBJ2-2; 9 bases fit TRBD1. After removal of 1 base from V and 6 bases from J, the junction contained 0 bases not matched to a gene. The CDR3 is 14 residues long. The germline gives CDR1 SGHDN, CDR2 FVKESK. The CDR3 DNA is TGTGCCAGCAGCCAAGGACAGGGGGCCGGGGAGCTGTTTTTT. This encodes CASSQGQGAGELFF.

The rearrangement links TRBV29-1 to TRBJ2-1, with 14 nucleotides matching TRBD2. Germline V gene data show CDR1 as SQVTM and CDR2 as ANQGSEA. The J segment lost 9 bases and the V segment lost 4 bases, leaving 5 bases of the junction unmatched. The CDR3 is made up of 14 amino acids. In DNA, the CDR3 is TGCAGCGTTGCGGGACTAGCGGGGGACAGTGAGCAGTTCTTC. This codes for CSVAGLAGDSEQFF.

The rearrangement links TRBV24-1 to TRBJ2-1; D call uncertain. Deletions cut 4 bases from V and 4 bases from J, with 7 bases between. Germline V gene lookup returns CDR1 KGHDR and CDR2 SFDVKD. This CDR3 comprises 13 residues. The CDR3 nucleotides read TGTGCCACCAGTGACTCAGGTTACAATGAGCAGTTCTTC. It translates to CATSDSGYNEQFF.

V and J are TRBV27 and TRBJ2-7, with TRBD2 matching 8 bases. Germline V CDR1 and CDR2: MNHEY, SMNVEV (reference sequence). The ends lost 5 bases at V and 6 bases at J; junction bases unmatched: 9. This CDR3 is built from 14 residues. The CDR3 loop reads CASSGSGKSIEQYF. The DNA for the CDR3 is TGTGCCAGCAGTGGTAGCGGGAAGTCGATCGAGCAGTACTTC.

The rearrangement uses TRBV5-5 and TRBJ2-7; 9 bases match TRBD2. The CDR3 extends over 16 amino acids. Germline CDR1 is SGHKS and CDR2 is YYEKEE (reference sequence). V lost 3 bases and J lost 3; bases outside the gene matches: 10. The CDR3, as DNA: TGTGCCAGCAGCTCCCTATTGGCTAGCGGGAACTACGAGCAGTACTTC. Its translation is CASSSLLASGNYEQYF.

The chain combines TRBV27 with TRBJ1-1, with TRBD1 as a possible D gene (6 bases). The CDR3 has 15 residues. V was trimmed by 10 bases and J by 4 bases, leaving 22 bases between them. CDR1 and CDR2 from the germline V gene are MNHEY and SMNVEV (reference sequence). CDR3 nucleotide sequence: TGTGCCACCGGGGGGGGGCCCGGGGTCTCCACTGAAGCTTTCTTT. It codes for CATGGGPGVSTEAFF.

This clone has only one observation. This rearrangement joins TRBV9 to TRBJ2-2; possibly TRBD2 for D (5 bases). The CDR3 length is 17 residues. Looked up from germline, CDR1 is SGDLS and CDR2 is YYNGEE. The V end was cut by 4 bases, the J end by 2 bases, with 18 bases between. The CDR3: CASSPPRRAANTGELFF. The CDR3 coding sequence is TGTGCCAGCAGCCCCCCGCGCCGAGCGGCTAACACCGGGGAGCTGTTTTTT.

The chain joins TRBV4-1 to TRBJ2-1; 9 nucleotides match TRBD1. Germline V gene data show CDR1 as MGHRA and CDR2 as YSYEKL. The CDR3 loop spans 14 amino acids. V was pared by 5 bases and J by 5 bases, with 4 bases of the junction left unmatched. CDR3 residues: CASSTGGRDNEQFF. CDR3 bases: TGCGCCAGCAGCACAGGGGGCAGGGACAATGAGCAGTTCTTC.

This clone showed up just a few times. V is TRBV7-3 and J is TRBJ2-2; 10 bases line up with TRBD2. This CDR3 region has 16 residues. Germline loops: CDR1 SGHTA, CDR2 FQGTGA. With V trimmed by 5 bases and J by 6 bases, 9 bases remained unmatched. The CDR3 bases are TGTGCCAGCAGCCTGGCTAGCGGGAGCGCGGCCGGGGAGCTGTTTTTT. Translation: CASSLASGSAAGELFF.

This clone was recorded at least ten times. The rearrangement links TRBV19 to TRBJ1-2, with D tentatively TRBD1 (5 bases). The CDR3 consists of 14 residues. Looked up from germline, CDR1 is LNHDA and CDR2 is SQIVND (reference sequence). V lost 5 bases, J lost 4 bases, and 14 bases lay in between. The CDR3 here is CASSYRINSYGYTF. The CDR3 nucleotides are TGTGCCAGTAGTTACAGGATAAATTCCTATGGCTACACCTTC.

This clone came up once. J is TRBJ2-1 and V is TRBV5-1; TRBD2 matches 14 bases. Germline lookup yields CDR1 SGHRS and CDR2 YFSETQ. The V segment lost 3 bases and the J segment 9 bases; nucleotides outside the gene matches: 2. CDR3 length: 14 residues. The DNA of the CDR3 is TGCGCCAGCAGCTCCGGGACTAGCGGGAGTGAGCAGTTCTTC. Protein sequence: CASSSGTSGSEQFF.